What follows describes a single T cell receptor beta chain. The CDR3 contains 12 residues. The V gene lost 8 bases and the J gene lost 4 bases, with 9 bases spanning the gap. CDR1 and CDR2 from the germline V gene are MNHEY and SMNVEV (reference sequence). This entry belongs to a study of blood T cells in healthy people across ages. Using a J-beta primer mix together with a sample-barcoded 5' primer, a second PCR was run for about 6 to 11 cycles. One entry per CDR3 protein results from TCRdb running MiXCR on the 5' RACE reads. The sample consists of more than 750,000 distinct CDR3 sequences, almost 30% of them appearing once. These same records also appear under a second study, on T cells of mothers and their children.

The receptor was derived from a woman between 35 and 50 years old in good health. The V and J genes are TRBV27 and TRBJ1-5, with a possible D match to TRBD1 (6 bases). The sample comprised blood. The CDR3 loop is CASGGINQPQHF. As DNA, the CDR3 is TGTGCCAGCGGGGGCATTAATCAGCCCCAGCATTTT.